A selection of T cell receptor beta chains follows, all from one sample in a study of blood T cells in healthy people across ages. MiXCR, run by TCRdb on the 5' RACE reads, gives a single entry per CDR3 protein. This table has about 1.8 million distinct CDR3 sequences, around half appearing once. The sample was blood. All receptors derive from a middle-aged woman in good health. The CDR3 runs from the conserved cysteine through the conserved F or W. A D gene is named only where the DNA matches it firmly. Clone size is not always given. Where it is, it says once, few, many or a class for expanded clones.

TRBD1	.	TRBJ2-7	TRBV12-3/TRBV12-4	TGTGCCAGCAGTTTAGGACAGGGGGTAAATGAGCAGTACTTC	CASSLGQGVNEQYF
TRBD1	.	TRBJ2-7	TRBV7-2	TGTGCCAGCAGTTTGAGCGGGACAGGGACGAACGAGCAGTACTTC	CASSLSGTGTNEQYF
TRBD1	.	TRBJ1-2	TRBV20-1	TGCAGTGCTACTAGGGCCAGGGGGGGCTACACCTTC	CSATRARGGYTF
.	few	TRBJ1-6	TRBV5-1	TGCGCCAGCAGCCCGAATACGGGTTGGAACTCACCCCTCCACTTT	CASSPNTGWNSPLHF
.	.	TRBJ1-2	TRBV6-5	TGTGCCAGCAGTTACACGGACGTCCACGGGGGCTATGGCTACACCTTC	CASSYTDVHGGYGYTF
.	.	TRBJ2-1	TRBV6-1	TGTGCCAGCAGTACCGGGACCCGCCTTCCCTACAATGAGCAGTTCTTC	CASSTGTRLPYNEQFF
.	few	TRBJ2-7	TRBV7-9	TGTGCCAGCAGCTCTTCGCAGGGGTTGTTAACCTACGAGCAGTACTTC	CASSSSQGLLTYEQYF
.	.	TRBJ1-6	TRBV4-3	TGCGCCAGCAGCCAAGACGAGCATTCACCCCTCCACTTT	CASSQDEHSPLHF
.	.	TRBJ2-1	TRBV6-5	TGTGCCAGCAGTTACGTCAGGTTGGCCCCAGATGAGCAGTTCTTC	CASSYVRLAPDEQFF
.	few	TRBJ1-4	TRBV4-3	TGCGCCAGCAGCCAAAGTCGGGGGATAAATGAAAAACTGTTTTTT	CASSQSRGINEKLFF
TRBD1	many	TRBJ2-5	TRBV20-1	TGCAGTGCTACGGGACAGGGGAGGTCAGAGACCCAGTACTTC	CSATGQGRSETQYF
.	few	TRBJ1-2	TRBV29-1	TGCAGCGTTGAAAGGGGATTTAACTATGGCTACACCTTC	CSVERGFNYGYTF
TRBD1	few	TRBJ2-5	TRBV20-1	TGCAGCGCTAGAGGACAGGGGAGGATGGCCGGGACGACCCAGTACTTC	CSARGQGRMAGTTQYF
TRBD1	.	TRBJ2-4	TRBV6-1	TGTGCCAGCAGTGAATACAGGGGTGGCAAAAACATTCAGTACTTC	CASSEYRGGKNIQYF
.	few	TRBJ2-5	TRBV5-1	TGCGCCAGCAGCTTGGTTCGCTCCAGGGAACAAGAGACCCAGTACTTC	CASSLVRSREQETQYF
TRBD1	.	TRBJ1-1	TRBV4-2	TGTGCCAGCAGCCCATCGAGGGGACAGCCTAACCCTGAAGCTTTCTTT	CASSPSRGQPNPEAFF
TRBD2	few	TRBJ2-5	TRBV27	TGTGCCAGCAGTTACACGGGACTAGCGGGGGGGGTCCGAGAGACCCAGTACTTC	CASSYTGLAGGVRETQYF
.	many	TRBJ2-3	TRBV7-2	TGTGCCAGCAGCCCTGATCCCTCCACAGATACGCAGTATTTT	CASSPDPSTDTQYF
.	few	TRBJ2-1	TRBV20-1	TGCAGTGCTACAAGACCCGGTCTCTCCTACAATGAGCAGTTCTTC	CSATRPGLSYNEQFF
.	few	TRBJ2-1	TRBV27	TGTGCCAGCAGTTCCTACGGATACAATGAGCAGTTCTTC	CASSSYGYNEQFF
.	.	TRBJ2-2	TRBV15	TGTGCCACCAGAGACCCGGGGGCCCCGAACACCGGGGAGCTGTTTTTT	CATRDPGAPNTGELFF
.	few	TRBJ2-5	TRBV20-1	TGCAGTGCTAGAGATTTTTTAGTGGAGACCCAGTACTTC	CSARDFLVETQYF
TRBD2	.	TRBJ2-3	TRBV20-1	TGCAGTGCTAGACCCCCGGGACTAGCGATCACAGATACGCAGTATTTT	CSARPPGLAITDTQYF
TRBD2	.	TRBJ2-1	TRBV12-3/TRBV12-4	TGTGCCAGCAGTTTTGCGTTGGGCGGGGGGTCGGACGAGACCCAGTTCTTC	CASSFALGGGSDETQFF
TRBD2	.	TRBJ2-2	TRBV2	TGTGCCAGCACCGAAGATGGGGGACTAAACACCGGGGAGCTGTTTTTT	CASTEDGGLNTGELFF
TRBD2	.	TRBJ2-1	TRBV6-2/TRBV6-3	TGTGCCAGCAGCCCCCATAGCGGGGGGGCTAATGAGCAGTCCTTC	CASSPHSGGANEQSF
.	.	TRBJ2-3	TRBV7-2	TGTGCCAGCAGCGCCAGGGTCAAGGCAGATACGCAGTATTTT	CASSARVKADTQYF
.	.	TRBJ2-5	TRBV7-3	TGTGCCAGCAGCTCGGGGTTGGGGTTTAGGGAGACCCAGTACTTC	CASSSGLGFRETQYF
TRBD1	.	TRBJ1-4	TRBV4-2	TGTGCCAGCAGCCAAGATCCTGGACAGGGGAGGGAAAAACTGTTTTTT	CASSQDPGQGREKLFF
.	.	TRBJ2-7	TRBV25-1	TGTGCCAGCAGTGAAGAGGGCTACAATGAGCAGTACTTC	CASSEEGYNEQYF
.	.	TRBJ1-5	TRBV28	TGTGTCAGCTCCGGAGGGGACTATAGCAATCAGCCCCAGCATTTT	CVSSGGDYSNQPQHF
.	.	TRBJ1-6	TRBV14	TGTGCCAGCAGCCAAGTGCAGGGAAATTCACCCCTCCACTTT	CASSQVQGNSPLHF
TRBD1	.	TRBJ1-2	TRBV20-1	TGCAGTGCCGTATTGACAGGGCTAGTTGGTTGCACCTTC	CSAVLTGLVGCTF
TRBD2	few	TRBJ2-1	TRBV28	TGTGCCAGCAGGCCCCGGGGACTAGCGTTATCCTACAATGAGCAGTTCTTC	CASRPRGLALSYNEQFF
TRBD1	.	TRBJ1-4	TRBV25-1	TGTGCCAGCAGTGAAATGACAGGGGGGCGAGAAAAACTGTTTTTT	CASSEMTGGREKLFF
TRBD2	few	TRBJ2-5	TRBV27	TGTGCCACCGTTTCTATGACTAGCGGGGGGGAAGAGACCCAGTACTTC	CATVSMTSGGEETQYF
TRBD1	.	TRBJ2-1	TRBV20-1	TGCAGTGCTAGAGATTCGGGGACAGGGGGCAATGAGCAGTTCTTC	CSARDSGTGGNEQFF
.	.	TRBJ2-1	TRBV6-1	TGTGCCAGCAGCCCGACAGTTTTCAATGAGCAGTTCTTC	CASSPTVFNEQFF
.	.	TRBJ2-3	TRBV9	TGTGCCAGCAGCGTAGTCGGGGTATCAGATACGCAGTATTTT	CASSVVGVSDTQYF